Given below is one T cell receptor (beta chain) in context. The germline CDR1 and CDR2 sequences are SGHTA and FQGNSA. V lost 4 bases and J 4 bases, leaving 17 bases between the germline ends. The length of the CDR3 is 16 residues. The sample is drawn from a study of OX40 agonist ivuxolimab in advanced cancers. Measured with immunoSEQ multiplex PCR; TCRdb has only the in-frame clones, and not every one. Counted here are approximately 100,000 clones, roughly 90% occurring once; the ten biggest clones make up around 0.85%. The origin of this receptor is an adult with an advanced solid tumor such as melanoma, head and neck, liver or kidney cancer. This specimen consisted of CD4+ or CD8+ T cells sorted from blood, obtained in a trial of the OX40 agonist ivuxolimab. The rearrangement links TRBV7-2 to TRBJ1-5, with D maybe TRBD1 (5 bases). The CDR3 DNA sequence: TGTGCCAGCAGCTCGCCGGGGGGGATCCGAAATCAGCCCCAGCATTTT. This gives the protein CASSSPGGIRNQPQHF.